Shown below are 8 T cell receptor beta chains from a single sample sequenced in a study of OX40 agonist ivuxolimab in advanced cancers. Clones were read by immunoSEQ multiplex PCR, and TCRdb kept only the in-frame ones, dropping some. This table holds 90,000 to 100,000 clones, about 96% found once. The sequencing here drew on CD4+ or CD8+ T cells sorted from blood, taken in a trial of the OX40 agonist ivuxolimab. All receptors derive from an adult with an advanced solid tumor such as melanoma, head and neck, liver or kidney cancer.

V is TRBV19 and J is TRBJ2-3; maybe TRBD2 (6 bases). Germline lookup yields CDR1 LNHDA and CDR2 SQIVND (reference sequence). Trimming shortened V by 1 base and J by 4 bases, and 12 bases separated the two germline ends. The CDR3 sequence is 15 residues long. CDR3 in DNA: TGTGCCAGTAGTATAGGGGGGGATTCGGCAGATACGCAGTATTTT. This codes for CASSIGGDSADTQYF.

The chain carries TRBV7-6 and TRBJ2-7, with 12 positions matching TRBD2. V lost 5 bases, J lost 6 bases, and 8 bases stayed unmatched. The V gene's germline CDR1 is SGHVS and CDR2 FNYEAQ. This CDR3 has 15 residues. In DNA, the CDR3 is TGTGCCAGCAGCGAAAGGACTAGCGGGAAGCTCGAGCAGTACTTC. It encodes CASSERTSGKLEQYF.

The count of this clone is one. The V call is TRBV19, the J call TRBJ2-1; D may be TRBD1 (6 bases). Trimming cost V 7 bases and J 0 bases, with 10 bases left between them. There are 14 residues in the CDR3. CDR1 is LNHDA and CDR2 is SQIVND in the germline V gene (reference sequence). This CDR3 is CASTPTGSYNEQFF. The CDR3 DNA reads TGTGCCAGTACTCCGACAGGCTCCTACAATGAGCAGTTCTTC. The full variable domain, in which reference TRBV19 and TRBJ2-1 provide the parts outside the CDR3, is DGGITQSPKYLFRKEGQNVTLSCEQNLNHDAMYWYRQDPGQGLRLIYYSQIVNDFQKGDIAEGYSVSREKKESFPLTVTSAQKNPTAFYLCASTPTGSYNEQFFGPGTRLTVL.

The chain combines TRBV19 with TRBJ2-7; a weak D match, TRBD1 (6 bases). The CDR3 totals 15 residues. Trimming left V 5 bases short and J 0 bases short, with 14 bases between. Germline-derived CDR1 and CDR2 are LNHDA and SQIVND (reference sequence). The DNA of the CDR3 is TGTGCCAGTAGTGTCGACAGGCAGAGCTCCTACGAGCAGTACTTC. This sequence encodes CASSVDRQSSYEQYF.

The chain carries TRBV6-5 and TRBJ2-1, with 11 positions matching TRBD2. Germline V gives CDR1 MNHEY, CDR2 SVGAGI. This CDR3 region has 15 residues. V lost 6 bases, J lost 6 bases, and 7 bases stayed unmatched. The CDR3 is CASSYTSGSGNEQFF. The CDR3 DNA reads TGTGCCAGCAGCTATACTAGCGGGAGTGGCAATGAGCAGTTCTTC.

This rearrangement joins TRBV12-5 to TRBJ1-6, with D tentatively TRBD1 (5 bases). The germline V and J ends were trimmed by 1 base and 0 bases, with 16 bases remaining between them. The CDR3 loop spans 19 amino acids. Germline loops: CDR1 LGHNT, CDR2 FRNRAP. The CDR3 is CASGLAPVTASSYNSPLHF. CDR3 nucleotide sequence: TGTGCTAGTGGTTTGGCACCGGTGACAGCTAGCTCCTATAATTCACCCCTCCACTTT.

The chain carries TRBV15 and TRBJ1-5, with D unresolved. The CDR3 loop spans 15 amino acids. Trimming removed 3 bases at V and 0 bases at J, with 9 bases between. Germline V gene data show CDR1 as LNHNV and CDR2 as YYDKDF (reference sequence). The CDR3 reads CATSSHRGSNQPQHF. CDR3 DNA sequence: TGTGCCACCAGCAGCCATCGGGGTAGCAATCAGCCCCAGCATTTT.

The CDR3 spells CASRQGDWGNQPQHF. In DNA, the CDR3 is TGTGCCAGCAGACAGGGGGATTGGGGCAATCAGCCCCAGCATTTT. The chain has TRBV6-1 and TRBJ1-5, with 8 nucleotides matching TRBD1. The CDR3 is 15 amino acids. The trim removed 6 bases at V and 2 bases at J, leaving 6 bases unmatched. Germline V CDR1 and CDR2: MNHNS, SASEGT.